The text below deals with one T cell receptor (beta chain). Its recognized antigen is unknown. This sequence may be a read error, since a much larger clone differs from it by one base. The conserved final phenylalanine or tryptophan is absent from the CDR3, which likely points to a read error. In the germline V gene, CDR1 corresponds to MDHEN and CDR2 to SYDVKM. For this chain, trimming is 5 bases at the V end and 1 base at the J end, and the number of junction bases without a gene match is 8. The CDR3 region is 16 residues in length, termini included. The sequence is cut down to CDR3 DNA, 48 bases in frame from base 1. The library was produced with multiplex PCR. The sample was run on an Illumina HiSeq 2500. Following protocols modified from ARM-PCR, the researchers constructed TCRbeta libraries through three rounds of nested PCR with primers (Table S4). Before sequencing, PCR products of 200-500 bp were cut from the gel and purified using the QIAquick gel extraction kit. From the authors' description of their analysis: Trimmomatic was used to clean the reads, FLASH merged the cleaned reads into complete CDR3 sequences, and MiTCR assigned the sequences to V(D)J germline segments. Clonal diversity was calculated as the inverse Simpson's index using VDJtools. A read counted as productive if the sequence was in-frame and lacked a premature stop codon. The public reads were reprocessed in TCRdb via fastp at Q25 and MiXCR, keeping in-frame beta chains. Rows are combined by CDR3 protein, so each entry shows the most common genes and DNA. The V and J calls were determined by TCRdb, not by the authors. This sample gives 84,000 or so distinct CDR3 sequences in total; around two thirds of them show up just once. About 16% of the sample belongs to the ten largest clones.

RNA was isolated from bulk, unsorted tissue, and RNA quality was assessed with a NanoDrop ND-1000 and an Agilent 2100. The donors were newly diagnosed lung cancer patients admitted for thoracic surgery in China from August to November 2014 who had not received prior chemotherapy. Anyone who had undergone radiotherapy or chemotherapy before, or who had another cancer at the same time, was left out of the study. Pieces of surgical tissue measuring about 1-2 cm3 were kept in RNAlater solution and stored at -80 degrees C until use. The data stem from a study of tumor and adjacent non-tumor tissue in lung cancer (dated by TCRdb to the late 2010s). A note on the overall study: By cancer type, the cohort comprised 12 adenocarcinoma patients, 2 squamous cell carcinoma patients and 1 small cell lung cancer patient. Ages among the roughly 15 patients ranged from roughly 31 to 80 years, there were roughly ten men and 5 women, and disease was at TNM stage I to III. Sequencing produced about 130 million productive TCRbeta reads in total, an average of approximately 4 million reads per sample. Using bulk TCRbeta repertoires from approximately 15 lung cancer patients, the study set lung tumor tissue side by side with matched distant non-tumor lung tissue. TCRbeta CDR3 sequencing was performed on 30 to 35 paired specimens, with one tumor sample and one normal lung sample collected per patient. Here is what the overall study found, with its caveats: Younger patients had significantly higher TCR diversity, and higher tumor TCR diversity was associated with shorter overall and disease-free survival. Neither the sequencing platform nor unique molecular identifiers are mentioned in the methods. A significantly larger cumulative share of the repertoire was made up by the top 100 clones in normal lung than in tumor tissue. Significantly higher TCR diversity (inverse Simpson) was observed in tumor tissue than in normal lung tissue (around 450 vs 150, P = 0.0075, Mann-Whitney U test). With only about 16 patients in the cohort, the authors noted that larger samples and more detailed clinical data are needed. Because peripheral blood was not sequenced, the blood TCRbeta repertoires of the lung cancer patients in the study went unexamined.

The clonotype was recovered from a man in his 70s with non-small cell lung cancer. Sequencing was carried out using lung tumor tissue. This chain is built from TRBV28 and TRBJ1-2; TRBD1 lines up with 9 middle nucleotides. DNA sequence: TGTGCCAGCAGTCTCCTACAGGGGGCAAATAACTATGGCTACACCTTA. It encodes CASSLLQGANNYGYTL.